The entry that follows covers one T cell receptor beta chain sequence. This sample was included in a study of blood T cell repertoires in COVID-19. Study overall: The study drew acute and convalescent COVID-19 samples from the United States, Italy and Spain.

Clones were sequenced by immunoSEQ multiplex PCR, and TCRdb holds only the in-frame ones, with some missing. The repertoire holds fewer than 250,000 clones, 87% seen once, with approximately 2.8% in the top ten. The sample consisted of PBMCs or T cells enriched from blood (not recorded which). The clonotype originates from a woman in her 30s with acute COVID-19.

CDR3 sequence reads: CASSPGPQGGYTEAFF. DNA of the CDR3: TGTGCCAGCTCACCAGGCCCACAGGGGGGGTACACTGAAGCTTTCTTT. V is TRBV18 and J is TRBJ1-1; TRBD1 matches at 8 bases. V lost 2 bases, J lost 3 bases, and 8 bases stayed unmatched. Germline lookup yields CDR1 KGHSH and CDR2 LQKENI. This CDR3 has 16 amino acids.